This T cell receptor (beta chain) was identified during a study of neoadjuvant anti-PD-1 for oral cavity cancer. The sample's time point: after neoadjuvant nivolumab, at surgical resection. The patients had HPV-negative, locally advanced oral cavity squamous cell carcinoma. PBMCs were not maintained or expanded in culture before analysis. Germline V lookup: CDR1 MNHEY, CDR2 SMNVEV (reference sequence). The CDR3 has 15 residues. The germline V and J ends were trimmed by 0 bases and 0 bases, with 8 bases remaining between them. Repertoires were generated with immunoSEQ multiplex PCR, while TCRdb's copy carries only in-frame clones and drops some. The table lists over 30,000 clones, around four fifths of them singletons.

The sequence came from a person aged 35-79 years with oral cavity squamous cell carcinoma. This chain links TRBV27 with TRBJ1-1, with no clear D. The material was PBMCs, obtained after nivolumab (anti-PD-1) treatment. CDR3 sequence (DNA): TGTGCCAGCAGTTTATCTGGCGGGGTGAACACTGAAGCTTTCTTT. As protein: CASSLSGGVNTEAFF.